The 27 T cell receptor beta chains below were found in one sample sequenced in a study of blood T cell repertoires in COVID-19. Some clones are missing from TCRdb's copy, which holds only in-frame ones; the method was immunoSEQ multiplex PCR. In the table there are approximately 90,000 clones, around 72% of which are singletons. What was sequenced was peripheral blood. The receptors were gathered from a woman of 80 years or more with acute or convalescent COVID-19.

There are a few counts of this clone. The chain is built from TRBV18 and TRBJ2-7, with D perhaps matching TRBD1 (6 bases). V was shortened by 6 bases and J by 4 bases, with 19 bases between the two germline ends. This CDR3 contains 15 residues. The germline V gene encodes CDR1 KGHSH and CDR2 LQKENI. CDR3 bases: TGTGCCAGCTCGCCGAGCAGCCAGGGGCTTTACGAGCAGTACTTC. Amino acids: CASSPSSQGLYEQYF. The complete variable domain, with remaining parts taken from reference TRBV18 and TRBJ2-7, reads NAGVMQNPRHLVRRRGQEARLRCSPMKGHSHVYWYRQLPEEGLKFMVYLQKENIIDESGMPKERFSAEFPKEGPSILRIQQVVRGDSAAYFCASSPSSQGLYEQYFGPGTRLTVT.

This clone was detected ten times or more. A much larger clonotype is one base distant, so this may be a read error. Distinct nucleotide sequences in the sample also encode this CDR3. The chain combines TRBV9 with TRBJ2-2, with 9 positions matching TRBD2. This CDR3 is built from 17 residues. Germline V lookup: CDR1 SGDLS, CDR2 YYNGEE. In nucleotides, the CDR3 is TGTGCCCGCAGCGTAGAGGCGGGGGGGCCGTCATCCGGGGAGCTGTTTTTT. It yields the protein CARSVEAGGPSSGELFF.

The chain carries TRBV19 and TRBJ2-1, with TRBD1 matching over 12 bases. The germline CDR1 and CDR2 sequences are LNHDA and SQIVND (reference sequence). The length of the CDR3 is 15 residues. The ends lost 4 bases at V and 7 bases at J; junction bases unmatched: 5. CDR3: CASSTGQGAANEQFF. CDR3 DNA: TGTGCCAGTAGTACGGGACAGGGGGCAGCAAATGAGCAGTTCTTC.

This clone was counted a single time. The rearrangement links TRBV6-4 to TRBJ2-1, with 9 positions matching TRBD2. The CDR3 has 16 residues. Trimming at V came to 0 bases and at J to 3 bases, leaving 3 bases not matched to a gene. Per germline, CDR1 MRHNA and CDR2 SNTAGT. In DNA form, the CDR3 reads TGTGCCAGCAGTGACTCGAGAGCGGGGGGCTACAATGAGCAGTTCTTC. Translating it yields CASSDSRAGGYNEQFF.

The CDR3 spells CATSRNYIGGNTIYF. In DNA, the CDR3 is TGTGCCACCAGCAGAAATTACATTGGTGGAAACACCATATATTTT. The chain is built from TRBV15 and TRBJ1-3; D gene uncertain. Germline V gene lookup returns CDR1 LNHNV and CDR2 YYDKDF (reference sequence). V gave up 2 bases and J gave up 3 bases, with 11 bases separating them. This CDR3 spans 15 amino acids.

The gene calls are TRBV4-1 and TRBJ2-1; weak D call: TRBD2 (6 bases). Between the trimmed V and J ends, which lost 0 bases and 13 bases, there was a span of 19 bases. CDR3 size: 15 residues. From germline, CDR1 is MGHRA and CDR2 YSYEKL. The CDR3 loop is CASSQDPGEGRCQFF. In nucleotides, the CDR3 is TGCGCCAGCAGCCAAGACCCGGGAGAAGGGAGATGTCAGTTCTTC.

The V gene is TRBV7-6, the J gene TRBJ2-1; D is undetermined. From germline, CDR1 is SGHVS and CDR2 FNYEAQ. This CDR3 contains 17 residues. V shed 7 bases and J shed 2 bases, with 21 bases lying between them. The CDR3 protein is CASTLSNVGPPYNEQFF. CDR3 DNA: TGTGCCAGCACGCTTAGTAATGTCGGTCCCCCCTACAATGAGCAGTTCTTC.

The chain combines TRBV7-2 with TRBJ1-2, with 10 bases matching TRBD1. CDR3 size: 15 residues. The germline V gene encodes CDR1 SGHTA and CDR2 FQGNSA. With V trimmed by 6 bases and J by 4 bases, 8 bases remained unmatched. CDR3 in DNA: TGTGCCAGCAGTTCCGACAGGGGGCGACTCTATGGCTACACCTTC. This translates into CASSSDRGRLYGYTF.

The gene calls are TRBV7-9 and TRBJ2-7; 10 bases match TRBD1. Germline V gene data show CDR1 as SEHNR and CDR2 as FQNEAQ (reference sequence). V gave up 1 base and J gave up 4 bases; unmatched junction bases: 10. The CDR3 consists of 17 residues. DNA for the CDR3: TGTGCCAGCAGCTTAGGCCGGACAGGGGGGATTCTATACGAGCAGTACTTC. Its protein is CASSLGRTGGILYEQYF. The full variable domain, in which reference TRBV7-9 and TRBJ2-7 provide the parts outside the CDR3, is DTGVSQNPRHKITKRGQNVTFRCDPISEHNRLYWYRQTLGQGPEFLTYFQNEAQLEKSRLLSDRFSAERPKGSFSTLEIQRTEQGDSAMYLCASSLGRTGGILYEQYFGPGTRLTVT.

This clone was counted a single time. The chain joins TRBV5-1 to TRBJ2-2; no reliable D call. Trimming took off 0 bases at V and 6 bases at J, with 6 bases between the two ends. Germline CDR1 and CDR2: SGHRS and YFSETQ. The CDR3 loop spans 13 amino acids. For the CDR3, the DNA is TGCGCCAGCAGCTTGGGAGGTCCCGGGGAGCTGTTTTTT. As protein: CASSLGGPGELFF.

The chain has TRBV19 and TRBJ2-1; 9 bases line up with TRBD1. This CDR3 has 17 residues. V lost 0 bases, J lost 5 bases, and 8 bases stayed unmatched. CDR1 and CDR2 (germline): LNHDA, SQIVND (reference sequence). The CDR3 loop reads CASSIDSGTGINNEQFF. The CDR3, as DNA: TGTGCCAGTAGTATAGATTCGGGGACAGGGATTAACAATGAGCAGTTCTTC.

This clone was observed a single time. For the CDR3, the DNA is TGTGCCAGCAGCGTGGTCCACATGCCGGGAAACACCATATATTTT. It yields the protein CASSVVHMPGNTIYF. The V and J genes are TRBV21-1 and TRBJ1-3; the D segment call TRBD1 is taken from the table without a DNA check. TRBV21-1 is recorded as a pseudogene. The CDR3 is 15 residues long.

The J gene is TRBJ1-1, the V gene TRBV19; tentative D call: TRBD1 (6 bases). Germline lookup yields CDR1 LNHDA and CDR2 SQIVND (reference sequence). Deletions cut 1 base from V and 5 bases from J, with 17 bases between. The CDR3 is made up of 16 amino acids. CDR3 DNA sequence: TGTGCCAGTAGTATAGGTAGTCAGGGGAGAAGGACTGAAGCTTTCTTT. Translating gives CASSIGSQGRRTEAFF.

The chain links TRBV19 to TRBJ1-2; 8 nucleotides align to TRBD1. J was trimmed by 1 base and V by 7 bases; bases with no gene match: 8. In germline, CDR1 is LNHDA, CDR2 SQIVND (reference sequence). This CDR3 region has 15 residues. The CDR3 protein is CASIPTGALNYGYTF. CDR3 sequence (DNA): TGTGCCAGTATTCCGACAGGGGCGCTTAACTATGGCTACACCTTC. Drawing the rest from reference TRBV19 and TRBJ1-2, the complete variable domain is DGGITQSPKYLFRKEGQNVTLSCEQNLNHDAMYWYRQDPGQGLRLIYYSQIVNDFQKGDIAEGYSVSREKKESFPLTVTSAQKNPTAFYLCASIPTGALNYGYTFGSGTRLTVV.

The CDR3 loop is CASSWGSMNTEAFF. CDR3 sequence (DNA): TGTGCCAGCAGTTGGGGCAGCATGAACACTGAAGCTTTCTTT. V and J are TRBV28 and TRBJ1-1; weak D call: TRBD1 (5 bases). Germline CDR1 is MDHEN and CDR2 is SYDVKM. Trimming stripped 4 bases from V and 0 bases from J, with 9 bases between. CDR3 size: 14 residues.

This rearrangement joins TRBV2 to TRBJ2-2, with 7 bases matching TRBD1. This CDR3 is 14 amino acids long. Germline CDR1 is SNHLY and CDR2 is FYNNEI. V trimming: 8 bases; J trimming: 3 bases; junction bases outside the gene matches: 6. For the CDR3, the DNA is TGTGCCAGCTCGCACAGGGGTGACACCGGGGAGCTGTTTTTT. It specifies CASSHRGDTGELFF.

Here the CDR3 DNA reads TGCAGCGTTGAAGGGGGGCGTAGCTCCTACAATGAGCAGTTCTTC. This encodes CSVEGGRSSYNEQFF. The chain carries TRBV29-1 and TRBJ2-1, with D possibly being TRBD1 (6 bases). CDR3 size: 15 residues. The germline V and J ends were trimmed by 1 base and 0 bases, with 10 bases remaining between them. CDR1 SQVTM and CDR2 ANQGSEA come from the germline V gene.

The CDR3 region is CASSEGVGGDNNSPLHF. CDR3 DNA: TGTGCCAGCAGCGAGGGGGTTGGGGGGGATAATAATTCACCCCTCCACTTT. The chain recombines TRBV9 with TRBJ1-6; tentatively, D is TRBD1 (6 bases). The V and J ends lost 3 bases and 5 bases respectively, with 18 bases between them. The germline V gene has CDR1 SGDLS and CDR2 YYNGEE. The CDR3 spans 17 residues. The full variable domain, in which reference TRBV9 and TRBJ1-6 provide the parts outside the CDR3, is DSGVTQTPKHLITATGQRVTLRCSPRSGDLSVYWYQQSLDQGLQFLIQYYNGEERAKGNILERFSAQQFPDLHSELNLSSLELGDSALYFCASSEGVGGDNNSPLHFGNGTRLTVT.

This chain links TRBV11-1 with TRBJ1-1, with unresolved D. The CDR3 runs to 14 residues. Deletions cut 5 bases from V and 3 bases from J, with 13 bases between. In germline, CDR1 is SGHAT, CDR2 FQDESV (reference sequence). The CDR3 protein is CASSTGLRDTEAFF. CDR3 DNA: TGTGCCAGCAGCACGGGTCTACGGGACACTGAAGCTTTCTTT.

This CDR3 is CASGSRGQPNTEAFF. CDR3 DNA: TGTGCCAGCGGATCTAGGGGACAGCCTAACACTGAAGCTTTCTTT. This chain joins TRBV7-6 and TRBJ1-1; 7 bases line up with TRBD1. Germline assignment: CDR1 SGHVS and CDR2 FNYEAQ. Trimming took 8 bases from V and 2 from J; bases not matched to a gene: 11. The CDR3 totals 15 residues.

Here the CDR3 DNA reads TGTGCCAGTCTAAAGCGGGTGAACACTGAAGCTTTCTTT. This gives the protein CASLKRVNTEAFF. The chain links TRBV12-3 or TRBV12-4 to TRBJ1-1; D unresolved. This CDR3 comprises 13 residues. V lost 9 bases and J lost 0, with 11 bases in between.

The chain has TRBV3-1 (or the pseudogene TRBV3-2) and TRBJ2-7; D may be TRBD1 (6 bases). The CDR3 is 15 amino acids. The germline V gene has CDR1 LGHDT and CDR2 YNNKEL (reference sequence). Trimming left V 3 bases short and J 4 bases short, with 16 bases between. The CDR3 is CASSHGVTGWYEQYF. CDR3 bases: TGTGCCAGCAGCCATGGCGTCACAGGGTGGTACGAGCAGTACTTC.

DNA for the CDR3: TGTGCCAGTAGTCCACGAACAGGGTTAGGGACAGATACGCAGTATTTT. Residues: CASSPRTGLGTDTQYF. The chain carries TRBV19 and TRBJ2-3; TRBD1 is a possible D gene (6 bases). Germline values: CDR1 LNHDA, CDR2 SQIVND (reference sequence). Trimming took off 5 bases at V and 3 bases at J, with 18 bases between the two ends. The CDR3 extends over 16 amino acids.

V and J are TRBV5-1 and TRBJ1-3; D not certain. Germline V gene data show CDR1 as SGHRS and CDR2 as YFSETQ. The CDR3 totals 15 residues. The V end was cut by 0 bases, the J end by 3 bases, with 10 bases between. As DNA, the CDR3 is TGCGCCAGCAGCTTGGCGCCGACAAGTGGAAACACCATATATTTT. This encodes CASSLAPTSGNTIYF.

The chain joins TRBV2 to TRBJ2-1, with 10 bases fitting TRBD2. Germline assignment: CDR1 SNHLY and CDR2 FYNNEI. This CDR3 is 16 amino acids long. J was trimmed by 2 bases and V by 6 bases; bases with no gene match: 7. CDR3 residues: CASSPSSGGAYNEQFF. The CDR3 region has the DNA TGTGCCAGCAGCCCGTCAAGCGGGGGGGCCTACAATGAGCAGTTCTTC.

The rearrangement joins TRBV2 to TRBJ1-1; D unresolved. The germline V gene encodes CDR1 SNHLY and CDR2 FYNNEI. The CDR3 is 13 residues long. V lost 6 bases and J 3 bases, leaving 11 bases between the germline ends. This chain's CDR3 is CASRLGLYTEAFF. The CDR3, as DNA: TGTGCCAGCAGATTGGGCCTTTACACTGAAGCTTTCTTT.

This chain links TRBV20-1 with TRBJ1-5; D is uncertain. Germline V lookup: CDR1 DFQATT, CDR2 SNEGSKA (reference sequence). V was pared by 3 bases and J by 3 bases, with 27 bases between. This CDR3 contains 19 residues. The CDR3 nucleotides are TGCAGTGCTAGTGGGAAGGAGGGAGGGCCCCTTACTTACAATCAGCCCCAGCATTTT. Its protein is CSASGKEGGPLTYNQPQHF.